Detailed here is one T cell receptor (beta chain). Its antigen is not identified. CDR3 size: 15 residues. V was pared by 1 base and J by 8 bases, with 12 bases between. Germline CDR1 SGHTA, CDR2 FQGNSA. Sequencing used immunoSEQ multiplex PCR; TCRdb keeps in-frame clones, though not all of them. The sample includes 150,000 to 200,000 clones, 90% to 95% seen only once; the top ten take about 9.3%. The data are from a study of T cell responses to AZD1222 COVID-19 vaccine. The study, taken as a whole, reports: Baseline serology detected seropositivity in only a handful of AZD1222 recipients.

The specimen was peripheral blood, collected on day 0 of AZD1222 vaccination. The chain has TRBV7-2 and TRBJ1-6; maybe TRBD1 (6 bases). The origin of this receptor is an adult in good health. The CDR3 sequence: CASSLDGRGYSPLHF. In DNA, the CDR3 is TGTGCCAGCAGCTTAGACGGCAGGGGATATTCACCCCTCCACTTT.